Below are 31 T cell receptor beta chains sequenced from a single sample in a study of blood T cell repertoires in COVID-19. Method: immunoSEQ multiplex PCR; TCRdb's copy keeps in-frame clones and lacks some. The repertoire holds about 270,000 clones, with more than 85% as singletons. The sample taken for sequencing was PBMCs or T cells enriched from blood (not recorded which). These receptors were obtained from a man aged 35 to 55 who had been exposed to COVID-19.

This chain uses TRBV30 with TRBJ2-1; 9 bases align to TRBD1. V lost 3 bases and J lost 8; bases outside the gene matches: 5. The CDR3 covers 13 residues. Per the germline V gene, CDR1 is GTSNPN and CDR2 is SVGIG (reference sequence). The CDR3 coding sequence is TGTGCCTGGAGGACAGGGGGTATCGATGAGCAGTTCTTC. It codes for CAWRTGGIDEQFF.

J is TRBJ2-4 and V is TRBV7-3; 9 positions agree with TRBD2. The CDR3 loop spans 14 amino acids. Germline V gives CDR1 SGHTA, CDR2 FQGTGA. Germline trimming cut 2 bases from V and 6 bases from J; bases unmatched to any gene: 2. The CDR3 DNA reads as TGTGCCAGCAGCTTAGCGGGAGGGATAAACATTCAGTACTTC. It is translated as CASSLAGGINIQYF.

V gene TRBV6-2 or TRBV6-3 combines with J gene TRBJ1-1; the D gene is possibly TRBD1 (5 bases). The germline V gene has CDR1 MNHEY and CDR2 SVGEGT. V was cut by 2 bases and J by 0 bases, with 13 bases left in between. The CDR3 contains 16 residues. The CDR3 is CASSYVQGRMNTEAFF. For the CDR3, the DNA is TGTGCCAGCAGTTACGTGCAGGGAAGAATGAACACTGAAGCTTTCTTT.

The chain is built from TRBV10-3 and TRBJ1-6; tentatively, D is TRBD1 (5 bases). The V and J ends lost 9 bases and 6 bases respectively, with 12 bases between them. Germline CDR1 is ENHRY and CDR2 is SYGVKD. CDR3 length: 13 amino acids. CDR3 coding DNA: TGTGCCATTCGGGGGGACGGTAATTCACCCCTCCACTTT. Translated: CAIRGDGNSPLHF.

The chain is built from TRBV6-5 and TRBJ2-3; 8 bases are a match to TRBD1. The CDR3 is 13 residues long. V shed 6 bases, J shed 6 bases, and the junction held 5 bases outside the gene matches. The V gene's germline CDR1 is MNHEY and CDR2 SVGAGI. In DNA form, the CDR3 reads TGTGCCAGCAGAGTAGGACAGGGTGATACGCAGTATTTT. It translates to CASRVGQGDTQYF.

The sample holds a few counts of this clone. CDR3 amino acids: CASSQEAVTGYYGYTF. The CDR3 coding sequence is TGTGCCAGCAGCCAAGAAGCCGTGACAGGGTACTATGGCTACACCTTC. The chain couples TRBV3-1 (or the pseudogene TRBV3-2) to TRBJ1-2, with TRBD1 matching 7 bases. After removal of 0 bases from V and 3 bases from J, the junction contained 7 bases not matched to a gene. This CDR3 comprises 16 residues. In germline, CDR1 is LGHDT, CDR2 YNNKEL (reference sequence).

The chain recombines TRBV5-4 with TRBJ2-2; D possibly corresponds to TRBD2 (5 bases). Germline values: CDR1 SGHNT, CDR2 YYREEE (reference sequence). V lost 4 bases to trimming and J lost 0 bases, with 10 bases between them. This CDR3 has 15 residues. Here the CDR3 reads CASSLATPNTGELFF. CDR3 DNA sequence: TGTGCCAGCAGCCTAGCTACACCGAACACCGGGGAGCTGTTTTTT.

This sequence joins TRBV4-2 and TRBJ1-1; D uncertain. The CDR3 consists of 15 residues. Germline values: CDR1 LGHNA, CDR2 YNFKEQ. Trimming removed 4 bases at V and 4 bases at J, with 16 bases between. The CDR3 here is CASSPEGRRTTEAFF. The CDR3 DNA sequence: TGTGCCAGCAGCCCCGAGGGCCGTCGGACCACTGAAGCTTTCTTT.

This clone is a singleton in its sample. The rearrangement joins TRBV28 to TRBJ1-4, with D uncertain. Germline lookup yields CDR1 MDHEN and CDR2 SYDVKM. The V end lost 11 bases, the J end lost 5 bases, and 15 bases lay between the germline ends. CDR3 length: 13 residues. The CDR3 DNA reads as TGTGCCCACTCCTTGGGAGGGAATGAAAAACTGTTTTTT. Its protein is CAHSLGGNEKLFF.

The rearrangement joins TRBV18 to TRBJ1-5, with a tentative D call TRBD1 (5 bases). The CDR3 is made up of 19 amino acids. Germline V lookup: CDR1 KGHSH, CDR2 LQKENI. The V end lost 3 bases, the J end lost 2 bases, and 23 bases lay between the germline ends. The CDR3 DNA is TGTGCCAGCTCACCTACACAGGCGAGAGGTGGCACGGGCAATCAGCCCCAGCATTTT. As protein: CASSPTQARGGTGNQPQHF.

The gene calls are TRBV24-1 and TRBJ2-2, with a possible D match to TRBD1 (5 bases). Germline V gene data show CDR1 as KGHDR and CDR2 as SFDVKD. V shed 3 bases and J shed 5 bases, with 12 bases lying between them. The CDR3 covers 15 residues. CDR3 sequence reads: CATSDGAWITGELFF. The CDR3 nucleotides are TGTGCCACCAGTGATGGGGCGTGGATTACCGGGGAGCTGTTTTTT.

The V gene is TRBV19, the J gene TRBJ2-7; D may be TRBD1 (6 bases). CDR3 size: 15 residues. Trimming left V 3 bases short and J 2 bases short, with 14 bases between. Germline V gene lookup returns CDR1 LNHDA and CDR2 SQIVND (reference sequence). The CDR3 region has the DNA TGTGCCAGTAGTATGGTGTGGCAGGGGACCTACGAGCAGTACTTC. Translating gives CASSMVWQGTYEQYF.

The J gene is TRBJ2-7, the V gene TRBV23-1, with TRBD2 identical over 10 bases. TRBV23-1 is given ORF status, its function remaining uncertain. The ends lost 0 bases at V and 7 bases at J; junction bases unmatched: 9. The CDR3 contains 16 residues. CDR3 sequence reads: CASSQSGLAGVGEQYF. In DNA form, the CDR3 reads TGCGCCAGCAGTCAATCCGGTCTAGCGGGAGTCGGTGAGCAGTACTTC.

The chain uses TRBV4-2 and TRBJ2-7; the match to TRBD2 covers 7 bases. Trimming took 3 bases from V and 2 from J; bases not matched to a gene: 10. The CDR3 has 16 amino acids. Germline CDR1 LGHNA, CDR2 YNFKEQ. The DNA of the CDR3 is TGTGCCAGCAGCCATGCAACCTTGAGCGGGGCCTACGAGCAGTACTTC. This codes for CASSHATLSGAYEQYF.

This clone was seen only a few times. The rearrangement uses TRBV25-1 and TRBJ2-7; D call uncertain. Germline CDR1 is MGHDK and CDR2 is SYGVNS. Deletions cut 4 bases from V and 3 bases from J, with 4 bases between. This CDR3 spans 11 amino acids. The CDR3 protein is CASSVNYEQYF. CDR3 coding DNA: TGTGCCAGCAGTGTTAACTACGAGCAGTACTTC.

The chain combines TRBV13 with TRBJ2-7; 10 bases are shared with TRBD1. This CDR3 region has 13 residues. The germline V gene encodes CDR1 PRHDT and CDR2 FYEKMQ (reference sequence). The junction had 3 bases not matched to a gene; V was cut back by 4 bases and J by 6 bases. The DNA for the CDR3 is TGTGCCAGCAGCTCGGGACAGGGGCTCGAGCAGTACTTC. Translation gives CASSSGQGLEQYF.

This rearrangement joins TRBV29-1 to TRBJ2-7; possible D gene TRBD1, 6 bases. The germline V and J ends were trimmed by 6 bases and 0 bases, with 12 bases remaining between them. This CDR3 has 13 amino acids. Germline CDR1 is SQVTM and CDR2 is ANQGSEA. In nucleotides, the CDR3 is TGCAGCGTGGGGACACTGAGCTCCTACGAGCAGTACTTC. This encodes CSVGTLSSYEQYF.

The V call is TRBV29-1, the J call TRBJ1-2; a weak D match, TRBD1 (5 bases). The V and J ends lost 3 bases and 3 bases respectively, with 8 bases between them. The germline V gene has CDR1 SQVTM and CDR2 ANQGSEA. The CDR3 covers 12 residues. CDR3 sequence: CSVDTRDYGYTF. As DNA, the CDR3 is TGCAGCGTTGATACCAGGGACTATGGCTACACCTTC.

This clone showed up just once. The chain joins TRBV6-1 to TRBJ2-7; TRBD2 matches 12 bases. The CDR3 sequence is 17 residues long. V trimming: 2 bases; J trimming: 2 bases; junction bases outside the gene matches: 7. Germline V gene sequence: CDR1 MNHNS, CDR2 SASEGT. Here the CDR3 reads CASSEHTWTSGTYEQYF. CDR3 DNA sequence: TGTGCCAGCAGTGAACATACCTGGACTAGCGGGACCTACGAGCAGTACTTC.

This CDR3 reads CASSMDITYEQYF. CDR3 DNA sequence: TGTGCCAGCAGCATGGACATTACCTACGAGCAGTACTTC. V is TRBV5-4 and J is TRBJ2-7; the D gene is possibly TRBD1 (5 bases). Germline CDR1 is SGHNT and CDR2 is YYREEE (reference sequence). This CDR3 region has 13 residues. V shed 4 bases and J shed 2 bases, with 10 bases lying between them.

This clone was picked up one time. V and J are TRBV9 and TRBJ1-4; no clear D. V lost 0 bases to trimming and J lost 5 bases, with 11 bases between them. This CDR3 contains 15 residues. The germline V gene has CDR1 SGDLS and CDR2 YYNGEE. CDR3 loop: CASSVDGRRNEKLFF. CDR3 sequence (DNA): TGTGCCAGCAGCGTAGATGGCAGGAGGAATGAAAAACTGTTTTTT.

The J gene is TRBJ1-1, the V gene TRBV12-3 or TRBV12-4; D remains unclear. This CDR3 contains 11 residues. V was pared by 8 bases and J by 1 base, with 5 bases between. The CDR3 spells CASLENTEAFF. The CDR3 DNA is TGTGCCAGCTTAGAGAACACTGAAGCTTTCTTT.

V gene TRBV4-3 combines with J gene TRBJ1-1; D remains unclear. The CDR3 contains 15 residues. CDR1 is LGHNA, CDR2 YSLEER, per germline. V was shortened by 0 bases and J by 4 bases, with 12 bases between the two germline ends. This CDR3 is CASSQDQSASTEAFF. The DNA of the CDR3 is TGCGCCAGCAGCCAAGATCAAAGTGCGAGCACTGAAGCTTTCTTT.

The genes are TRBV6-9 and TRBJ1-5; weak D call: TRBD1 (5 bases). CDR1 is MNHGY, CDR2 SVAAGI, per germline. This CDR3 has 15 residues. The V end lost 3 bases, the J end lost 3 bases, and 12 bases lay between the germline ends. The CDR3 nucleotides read TGTGCCAGCAGTTACCTCGCGGGGGTCAATCAGCCCCAGCATTTT. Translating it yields CASSYLAGVNQPQHF.

CDR3 DNA sequence: TGTGCCTGGGATGGACACCTCTTTAACTATGGCTACACCTTC. It yields the protein CAWDGHLFNYGYTF. The chain uses TRBV30 and TRBJ1-2; D might be TRBD1 (5 bases). This CDR3 is built from 14 residues. Germline assignment: CDR1 GTSNPN and CDR2 SVGIG (reference sequence). Trimming cost V 5 bases and J 1 base, with 14 bases left between them.

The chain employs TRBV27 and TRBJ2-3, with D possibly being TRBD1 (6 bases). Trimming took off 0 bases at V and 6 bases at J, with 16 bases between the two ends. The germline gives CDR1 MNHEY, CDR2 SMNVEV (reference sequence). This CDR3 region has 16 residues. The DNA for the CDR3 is TGTGCCAGCAGTTTATCAGGACAGACCCCAATCGATACGCAGTATTTT. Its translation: CASSLSGQTPIDTQYF.

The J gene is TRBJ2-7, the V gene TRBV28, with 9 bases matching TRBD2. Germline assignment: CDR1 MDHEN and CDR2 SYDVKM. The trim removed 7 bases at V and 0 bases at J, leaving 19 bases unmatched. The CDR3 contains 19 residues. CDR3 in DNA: TGTGCCAGCATCTTCAGAAGCGGGAGGCTCCCACCCCCCTCCTACGAGCAGTACTTC. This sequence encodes CASIFRSGRLPPPSYEQYF.

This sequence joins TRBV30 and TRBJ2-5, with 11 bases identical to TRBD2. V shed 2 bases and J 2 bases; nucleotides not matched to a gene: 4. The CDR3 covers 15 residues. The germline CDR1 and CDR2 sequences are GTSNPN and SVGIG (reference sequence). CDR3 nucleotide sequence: TGTGCCTGGAGTAGGGGACTAGCGGATCAAGAGACCCAGTACTTC. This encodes CAWSRGLADQETQYF.

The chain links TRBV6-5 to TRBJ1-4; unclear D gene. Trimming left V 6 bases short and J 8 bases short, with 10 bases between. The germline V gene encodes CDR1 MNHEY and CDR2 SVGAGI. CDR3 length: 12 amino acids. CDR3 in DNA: TGTGCCAGCAGGTCCCGAGGCGAAAAACTGTTTTTT. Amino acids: CASRSRGEKLFF.

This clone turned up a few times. In DNA form, the CDR3 reads TGCGCCAGCAGCCAACTCGGACTAGCGGGTAACACCGGGGAGCTGTTTTTT. This codes for CASSQLGLAGNTGELFF. The chain carries TRBV4-1 and TRBJ2-2; TRBD2 agrees at 11 bases. CDR1 is MGHRA, CDR2 YSYEKL, per germline. The CDR3 consists of 17 residues. Unmatched junction bases numbered 4, after V lost 2 bases and J lost 2 bases.

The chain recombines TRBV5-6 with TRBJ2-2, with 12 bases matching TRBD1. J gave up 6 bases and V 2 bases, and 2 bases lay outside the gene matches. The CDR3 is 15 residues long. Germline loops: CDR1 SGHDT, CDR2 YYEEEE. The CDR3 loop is CASSFGTGGAGELFF. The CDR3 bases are TGTGCCAGCAGCTTCGGGACAGGGGGCGCCGGGGAGCTGTTTTTT.